A single sample gave rise to the 6 T cell receptor beta chains below, sequenced in a study of blood T cell repertoires in COVID-19. Measured with immunoSEQ multiplex PCR; TCRdb has only the in-frame clones, and not every one. The profile shows more than 200,000 clones, 75% to 85% of them singletons. The sequencing input was peripheral blood. All receptors derive from a woman in her forties who had recovered from COVID-19.

This clone was picked up a small number of times. The V gene is TRBV11-3, the J gene TRBJ2-3, with 7 bases identical to TRBD1. The CDR3 loop spans 12 amino acids. V gave up 7 bases and J gave up 4 bases; unmatched junction bases: 2. The V gene's germline CDR1 is SGHNT and CDR2 YENEEA. DNA of the CDR3: TGTGCCAGCACCCAGGGGGCAGATACGCAGTATTTT. Protein sequence: CASTQGADTQYF.

This clone was recorded only once. The chain recombines TRBV2 with TRBJ2-5, with D perhaps TRBD1 (5 bases). Trimming took off 7 bases at V and 4 bases at J, with 10 bases between the two ends. Germline loops: CDR1 SNHLY, CDR2 FYNNEI. The CDR3 totals 12 residues. The CDR3 DNA sequence: TGTGCCAGCAAGAAGGGGTCAGAGACCCAGTACTTC. It specifies CASKKGSETQYF. The full variable domain, in which reference TRBV2 and TRBJ2-5 provide the parts outside the CDR3, is EPEVTQTPSHQVTQMGQEVILRCVPISNHLYFYWYRQILGQKVEFLVSFYNNEISEKSEIFDDQFSVERPDGSNFTLKIRSTKLEDSAMYFCASKKGSETQYFGPGTRLLVL.

There are a few counts of this clone. The chain combines TRBV18 with TRBJ2-5; 9 positions agree with TRBD1. Germline values: CDR1 KGHSH, CDR2 LQKENI. This CDR3 is 14 amino acids long. V gave up 5 bases and J gave up 5 bases; unmatched junction bases: 6. CDR3 in amino acids: CASSATGGWETQYF. CDR3 DNA: TGTGCCAGCTCAGCCACAGGGGGCTGGGAGACCCAGTACTTC. Full variable domain (outside the CDR3, taken from reference TRBV18 and TRBJ2-5): NAGVMQNPRHLVRRRGQEARLRCSPMKGHSHVYWYRQLPEEGLKFMVYLQKENIIDESGMPKERFSAEFPKEGPSILRIQQVVRGDSAAYFCASSATGGWETQYFGPGTRLLVL.

This chain connects TRBV3-1 (or the pseudogene TRBV3-2) to TRBJ1-2; D gene uncertain. CDR3 length: 16 amino acids. Germline CDR1 and CDR2: LGHDT and YNNKEL (reference sequence). The germline V and J ends were trimmed by 4 bases and 4 bases, with 19 bases remaining between them. CDR3 coding DNA: TGTGCCAGCAGCCCGGAATGGAAAGGGAGGATCTATGGCTACACCTTC. This codes for CASSPEWKGRIYGYTF.

This chain joins TRBV20-1 and TRBJ1-1; no clear D. The CDR3 loop spans 11 amino acids. CDR1 is DFQATT and CDR2 is SNEGSKA in the germline V gene (reference sequence). V was shortened by 4 bases and J by 4 bases, with 7 bases between the two germline ends. The CDR3 DNA sequence: TGCAGTGCTACGGGAGGCACTGAAGCTTTCTTT. As protein: CSATGGTEAFF.

The chain's CDR3 is CSAVGEAPEAFF. In DNA, the CDR3 is TGCAGCGCCGTGGGAGAGGCACCAGAAGCTTTCTTT. This chain uses TRBV29-1 with TRBJ1-1, with D unresolved. There are 12 residues in the CDR3. CDR1 SQVTM and CDR2 ANQGSEA come from the germline V gene. Trimming removed 7 bases at V and 8 bases at J, with 17 bases between.